The 26 T cell receptor beta chains below all came from one sample that was sequenced in a study of T cell repertoires in cytomegalovirus infection. TCRdb processed the reads anew with MiXCR; each CDR3 protein has one entry. Of some 180,000 distinct CDR3 sequences listed, roughly a fifth are singletons. What was sequenced was PBMCs. These receptors all stem from a human donor in good health (CMV status not recorded). Some clones in this sample may be carry-over from other donors' samples.

The rearrangement uses TRBV12-5 and TRBJ2-2; weak D call: TRBD2 (6 bases). The CDR3 totals 15 residues. Germline CDR1 reads LGHNT; CDR2 reads FRNRAP. Trimming shortened V by 6 bases and J by 3 bases, and 14 bases separated the two germline ends. CDR3 nucleotide sequence: TGTGCTAGTGGGGCGGTGCGGGGCGACACCGGGGAGCTGTTTTTT. This codes for CASGAVRGDTGELFF.

V usage is TRBV6-2 or TRBV6-3 and J usage is TRBJ1-5; D call uncertain. This CDR3 has 15 residues. V gave up 2 bases and J gave up 7 bases, with 15 bases separating them. Per germline, CDR1 MNHEY and CDR2 SVGEGT. CDR3 sequence reads: CASSYGSAVGQPQHF. CDR3 DNA: TGTGCCAGCAGTTACGGCTCGGCGGTAGGACAGCCCCAGCATTTT.

This clonotype has more than one count but fewer than ten. V and J are TRBV11-2 and TRBJ2-5; the match to TRBD2 covers 8 bases. The CDR3 contains 15 residues. V dropped 5 bases and J dropped 1; count of bases not matched to a gene: 6. Germline V lookup: CDR1 SGHAT, CDR2 FQNNGV. This CDR3 is CASSPRLAIQETQYF. CDR3 nucleotides: TGTGCCAGCAGCCCCCGACTAGCGATCCAAGAGACCCAGTACTTC.

With regard to this clonotype: It may be a read error: a sequence one base away is much more abundant. V usage is TRBV7-2 and J usage is TRBJ2-5, with a possible D match to TRBD1 (6 bases). The end of the DNA is better explained by TRBJ2-1, so the J call may be wrong. The CDR3 is made up of 14 amino acids. Germline CDR1 and CDR2: SGHTA and FQGNSA. The CDR3 sequence is CASSFQGIQETQFF. The CDR3 nucleotides read TGTGCCAGCAGCTTCCAGGGGATCCAAGAGACCCAGTTCTTC.

The chain is built from TRBV28 and TRBJ1-3, with D uncertain. The CDR3 contains 16 residues. In germline, CDR1 is MDHEN, CDR2 SYDVKM. V lost 1 base, J lost 0 bases, and 10 bases lay in between. In DNA form, the CDR3 reads TGTGCCAGCAGTTTATTGACTCCAGGCTCTGGAAACACCATATATTTT. This sequence encodes CASSLLTPGSGNTIYF.

There are many counts of this clonotype. The CDR3: CASSFAGAHQPQHF. CDR3 nucleotide sequence: TGTGCCAGCAGTTTTGCGGGGGCGCATCAGCCCCAGCATTTT. V and J are TRBV28 and TRBJ1-5; D is possibly TRBD1 (6 bases). V was shortened by 3 bases and J by 5 bases, with 11 bases between the two germline ends. This CDR3 is built from 14 residues. CDR1 and CDR2 (germline): MDHEN, SYDVKM.

This clonotype was recorded a few times. The chain couples TRBV7-2 to TRBJ1-4; D gene uncertain. CDR1 and CDR2 from the germline V gene are SGHTA and FQGNSA. This CDR3 has 12 residues. V dropped 1 base and J dropped 11 bases, with 8 bases sitting between them. The CDR3 protein is CASSLDGVKLFF. As DNA, the CDR3 is TGTGCCAGCAGCTTAGATGGGGTTAAACTGTTTTTT.

The genes are TRBV28 and TRBJ1-1; a possible D gene is TRBD1 (6 bases). Germline V CDR1 and CDR2: MDHEN, SYDVKM. Trimming stripped 7 bases from V and 3 bases from J, with 33 bases between. This CDR3 is built from 20 residues. In DNA, the CDR3 is TGTGCCAGCACTACAACGGGGACATTAAGGGCGCGAAGGGGTGACACTGAAGCTTTCTTT. Its translation is CASTTTGTLRARRGDTEAFF.

The V and J genes are TRBV6-6 and TRBJ2-7; D perhaps matches TRBD1 (6 bases). CDR3 length: 13 residues. Trimming shortened V by 6 bases and J by 3 bases, and 12 bases separated the two germline ends. Germline assignment: CDR1 MNHNY and CDR2 SVGAGI (reference sequence). The CDR3 is CASSSDRNYEQYF. The CDR3 DNA sequence: TGTGCCAGCAGCTCAGACAGGAACTACGAGCAGTACTTC.

Ten or more counts support this clonotype. The rearrangement links TRBV28 to TRBJ2-7; TRBD1 might be the D (6 bases). With 6 bases removed from V and 2 bases from J, the gap between germline ends came to 14 bases. The CDR3 runs to 14 residues. CDR1 and CDR2 (germline): MDHEN, SYDVKM. CDR3 loop: CASSPIGQPYEQYF. Here the CDR3 DNA reads TGTGCCAGCAGCCCCATCGGACAGCCCTACGAGCAGTACTTC.

This clonotype was picked up many times. DNA for the CDR3: TGTGCCAGCAGCGTGGCGGGGGTCTTCTCTGGGGCCAACGTCCTGACTTTC. Amino acid sequence: CASSVAGVFSGANVLTF. The chain has TRBV7-2 and TRBJ2-6, with 7 bases matching TRBD2. Germline-derived CDR1 and CDR2 are SGHTA and FQGNSA. V was pared by 5 bases and J by 0 bases, with 7 bases of the junction left unmatched. The CDR3 spans 17 residues.

This chain links TRBV6-5 with TRBJ2-7; TRBD2 matches 15 bases. CDR1 is MNHEY, CDR2 SVGAGI, per germline. The CDR3 is made up of 16 amino acids. V lost 2 bases, J lost 4 bases, and 3 bases stayed unmatched. CDR3 coding DNA: TGTGCCAGCAGTTACACGGGACTAGCGGGGGGATACGAGCAGTACTTC. Encoded protein: CASSYTGLAGGYEQYF.

The rearrangement joins TRBV28 to TRBJ1-3; no clear D. The germline gives CDR1 MDHEN, CDR2 SYDVKM. This CDR3 region has 12 residues. The ends were cut back, 8 bases at V and 1 base at J, with 6 bases in the middle. CDR3 loop: CASRQSGNTIYF. The CDR3 DNA reads TGTGCCAGCCGGCAGTCTGGAAACACCATATATTTT. The full variable domain, rest sourced from reference TRBV28 and TRBJ1-3, is DVKVTQSSRYLVKRTGEKVFLECVQDMDHENMFWYRQDPGLGLRLIYFSYDVKMKEKGDIPEGYSVSREKKERFSLILESASTNQTSMYLCASRQSGNTIYFGEGSWLTVV.

This clonotype has only a few counts. This chain links TRBV19 with TRBJ1-1; a weak D match, TRBD1 (5 bases). V shed 4 bases and J shed 4 bases, with 25 bases lying between them. CDR1 and CDR2 from the germline V gene are LNHDA and SQIVND (reference sequence). The CDR3 has 18 residues. CDR3 nucleotide sequence: TGTGCCAGTAGTACTCCGGCCCCCGCGCTGGGGGAGGGCACTGAAGCTTTCTTT. Translating gives CASSTPAPALGEGTEAFF.

This clonotype was seen only a few times. The V gene is TRBV7-8, the J gene TRBJ2-7, with D possibly matching TRBD2 (6 bases). This CDR3 is built from 15 residues. V lost 5 bases and J 0 bases, leaving 14 bases between the germline ends. The germline V gene encodes CDR1 SGHVS and CDR2 FQNEAQ. This CDR3 reads CASSLVGTSSYEQYF. The CDR3 nucleotides read TGTGCCAGCAGCCTCGTTGGGACTTCCTCCTACGAGCAGTACTTC.

The V and J genes are TRBV4-3 and TRBJ1-3; D not resolved. In germline, CDR1 is LGHNA, CDR2 YSLEER. The ends were cut back, 5 bases at V and 0 bases at J, with 11 bases in the middle. The length of the CDR3 is 15 residues. CDR3 nucleotides: TGCGCCAGCAGCAGACAAGCTCTCTCTGGAAACACCATATATTTT. Protein product: CASSRQALSGNTIYF.

The rearrangement uses TRBV7-2 and TRBJ2-2; the match to TRBD1 covers 8 bases. The CDR3 contains 17 residues. Germline V CDR1 and CDR2: SGHTA, FQGNSA. Trimming removed 0 bases from V and 4 bases from J; junction bases left unmatched: 7. Here the CDR3 reads CASSLATDRVITGELFF. In nucleotides, the CDR3 is TGTGCCAGCAGCTTAGCCACGGACAGGGTAATCACCGGGGAGCTGTTTTTT.

This clonotype was observed a handful of times. This rearrangement joins TRBV4-1 to TRBJ1-4; D not resolved. Germline V lookup: CDR1 MGHRA, CDR2 YSYEKL. Trimming cost V 0 bases and J 3 bases, with 11 bases left between them. This CDR3 has 16 amino acids. The CDR3 is CASSQDPASANEKLFF. The CDR3 coding sequence is TGCGCCAGCAGCCAAGATCCGGCCAGCGCTAATGAAAAACTGTTTTTT.

The DNA of the CDR3 is TGTGCCAGCAGCCTCCCGGGACTAGCTTGGGGTGAGCAGTTCTTC. It translates to CASSLPGLAWGEQFF. V gene TRBV11-3 combines with J gene TRBJ2-1; 9 nucleotides line up with TRBD2. V lost 5 bases, J lost 9 bases, and 11 bases stayed unmatched. The V gene's germline CDR1 is SGHNT and CDR2 YENEEA. The CDR3 extends over 15 amino acids.

This chain connects TRBV29-1 to TRBJ2-7, with D perhaps being TRBD1 or TRBD2 (5 bases each). With 3 bases removed from V and 3 bases from J, the gap between germline ends came to 12 bases. This CDR3 contains 13 residues. Germline CDR1 SQVTM, CDR2 ANQGSEA. The CDR3 sequence: CSVDAGRSYEQYF. DNA of the CDR3: TGCAGCGTTGACGCAGGGAGAAGCTACGAGCAGTACTTC.

This clonotype was found a few times. V is TRBV6-1 and J is TRBJ2-3, with 9 nucleotides matching TRBD1. V lost 4 bases to trimming and J lost 2 bases; unmatched junction nucleotides: 4. The CDR3 extends over 15 amino acids. In germline, CDR1 is MNHNS, CDR2 SASEGT. This CDR3 is CASSATGGSTDTQYF. CDR3 sequence (DNA): TGTGCCAGCAGTGCCACAGGGGGCTCCACAGATACGCAGTATTTT.

The rearrangement joins TRBV12-3 or TRBV12-4 to TRBJ2-7, with TRBD1 as a possible D gene (5 bases). The CDR3 loop spans 15 amino acids. Trimming took 1 base from V and 3 from J, leaving 13 bases between them. CDR3 sequence reads: CASSLDTGLLYEQYF. The CDR3 bases are TGTGCCAGCAGTTTAGATACAGGCCTCCTCTACGAGCAGTACTTC.

This clonotype was seen ten or more times. The chain couples TRBV12-5 to TRBJ2-6; D unclear. Germline V gene lookup returns CDR1 LGHNT and CDR2 FRNRAP. Between the trimmed V and J ends, which lost 0 bases and 2 bases, there was a span of 8 bases. This CDR3 has 16 amino acids. Here the CDR3 DNA reads TGTGCTAGTGGTTTGGTACTGGGTACTGGGGCCAACGTCCTGACTTTC. This encodes CASGLVLGTGANVLTF.

There are a few counts of this clonotype. V and J are TRBV24-1 and TRBJ2-2; D might be TRBD2 (6 bases). The germline gives CDR1 KGHDR, CDR2 SFDVKD. V gave up 0 bases and J gave up 6 bases, with 13 bases separating them. This CDR3 has 16 amino acids. The CDR3 region has the DNA TGTGCCACCAGTGATTTGCATGTCTCTAGCGCCGGGGAGCTGTTTTTT. This translates into CATSDLHVSSAGELFF.

In its sample, this clonotype was seen a few times. This rearrangement joins TRBV24-1 to TRBJ2-1, with TRBD1 matching over 7 bases. V was pared by 4 bases and J by 2 bases, with 1 base of the junction left unmatched. Germline V gene lookup returns CDR1 KGHDR and CDR2 SFDVKD. The CDR3 is made up of 14 amino acids. The CDR3 DNA is TGTGCCACCAGTGAGACAGGGCCCTACAATGAGCAGTTCTTC. Protein: CATSETGPYNEQFF.

The V and J genes are TRBV14 and TRBJ1-2, with TRBD1 matching 9 bases. Looked up from germline, CDR1 is SGHDN and CDR2 is FVKESK. CDR3 length equals 14 residues. The trim removed 2 bases at V and 4 bases at J, leaving 2 bases unmatched. CDR3 in amino acids: CASSQWTGVYGYTF. The CDR3 nucleotides are TGTGCCAGCAGCCAATGGACAGGGGTCTATGGCTACACCTTC. The full variable domain, with the rest looked up from reference TRBV14 and TRBJ1-2, is EAGVTQFPSHSVIEKGQTVTLRCDPISGHDNLYWYRRVMGKEIKFLLHFVKESKQDESGMPNNRFLAERTGGTYSTLKVQPAELEDSGVYFCASSQWTGVYGYTFGSGTRLTVV.